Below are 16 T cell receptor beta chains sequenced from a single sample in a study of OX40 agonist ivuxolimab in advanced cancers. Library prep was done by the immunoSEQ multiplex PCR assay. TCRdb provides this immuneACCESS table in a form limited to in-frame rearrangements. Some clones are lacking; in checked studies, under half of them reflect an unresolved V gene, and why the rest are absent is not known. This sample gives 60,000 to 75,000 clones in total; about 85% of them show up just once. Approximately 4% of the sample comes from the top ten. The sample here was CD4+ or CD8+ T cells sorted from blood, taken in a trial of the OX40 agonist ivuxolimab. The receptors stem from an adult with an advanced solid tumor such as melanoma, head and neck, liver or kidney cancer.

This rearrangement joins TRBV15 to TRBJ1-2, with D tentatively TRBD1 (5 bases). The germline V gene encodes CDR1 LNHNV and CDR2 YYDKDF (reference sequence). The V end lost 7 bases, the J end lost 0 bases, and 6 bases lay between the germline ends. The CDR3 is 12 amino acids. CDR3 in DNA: TGTGCCACCAAAGGGGCTAACTATGGCTACACCTTC. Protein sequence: CATKGANYGYTF. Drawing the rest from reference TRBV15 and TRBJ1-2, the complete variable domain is DAMVIQNPRYQVTQFGKPVTLSCSQTLNHNVMYWYQQKSSQAPKLLFHYYDKDFNNEADTPDNFQSRRPNTSFCFLDIRSPGLGDTAMYLCATKGANYGYTFGSGTRLTVV.

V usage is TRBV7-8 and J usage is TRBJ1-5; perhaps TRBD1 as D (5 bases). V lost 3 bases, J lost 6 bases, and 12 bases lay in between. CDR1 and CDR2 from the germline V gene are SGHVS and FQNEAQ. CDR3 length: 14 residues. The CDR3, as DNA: TGTGCCAGCAGCTTTTCAGGGTTAGCTCAGCCCCAGCATTTT. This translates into CASSFSGLAQPQHF.

The CDR3 nucleotides read TGTGCCACCAGCAGAGAACTAGCGGGGGGGCCGAGCTCCTACAATGAGCAGTTCTTC. Amino acids: CATSRELAGGPSSYNEQFF. V gene TRBV15 combines with J gene TRBJ2-1, with 13 bases lining up with TRBD2. Germline assignment: CDR1 LNHNV and CDR2 YYDKDF (reference sequence). After removal of 0 bases from V and 0 bases from J, the junction contained 5 bases not matched to a gene. The CDR3 is 19 residues long.

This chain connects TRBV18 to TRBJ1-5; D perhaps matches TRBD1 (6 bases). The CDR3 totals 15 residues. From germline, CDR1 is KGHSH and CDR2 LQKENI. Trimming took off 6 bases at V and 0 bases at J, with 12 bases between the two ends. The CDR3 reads CASSRTADSNQPQHF. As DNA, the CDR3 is TGTGCCAGCTCCCGGACAGCCGATAGCAATCAGCCCCAGCATTTT.

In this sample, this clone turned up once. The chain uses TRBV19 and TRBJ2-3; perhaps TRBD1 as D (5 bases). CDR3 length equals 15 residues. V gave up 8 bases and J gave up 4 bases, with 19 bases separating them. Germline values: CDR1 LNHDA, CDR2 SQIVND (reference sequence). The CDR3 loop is CASRTRAQRPDTQYF. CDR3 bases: TGTGCCAGTCGGACACGGGCCCAACGACCAGATACGCAGTATTTT.

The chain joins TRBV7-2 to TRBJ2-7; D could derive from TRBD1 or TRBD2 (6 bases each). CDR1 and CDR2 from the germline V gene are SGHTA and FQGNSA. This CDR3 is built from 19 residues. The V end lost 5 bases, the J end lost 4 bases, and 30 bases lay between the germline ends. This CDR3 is CASSLSERRGTPTKYEQYF. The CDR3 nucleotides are TGTGCCAGCAGCCTGAGTGAGAGGAGGGGGACCCCGACTAAGTACGAGCAGTACTTC.

The CDR3, as DNA: TGCGCCAGCAGCTCGTCCCGGGACAGGGTCCCCCACACCTACGAGCAGTACTTC. Translation gives CASSSSRDRVPHTYEQYF. The V and J genes are TRBV5-1 and TRBJ2-7, with 9 bases that match TRBD1. Germline V CDR1 and CDR2: SGHRS, YFSETQ. After removal of 3 bases from V and 2 bases from J, the junction contained 15 bases not matched to a gene. The CDR3 totals 18 residues.

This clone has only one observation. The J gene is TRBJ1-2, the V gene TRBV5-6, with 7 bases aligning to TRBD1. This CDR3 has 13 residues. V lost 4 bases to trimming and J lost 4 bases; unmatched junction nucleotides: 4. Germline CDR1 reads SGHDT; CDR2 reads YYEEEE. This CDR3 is CASSLQGTYGYTF. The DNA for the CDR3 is TGTGCCAGCAGCCTACAGGGGACCTATGGCTACACCTTC.

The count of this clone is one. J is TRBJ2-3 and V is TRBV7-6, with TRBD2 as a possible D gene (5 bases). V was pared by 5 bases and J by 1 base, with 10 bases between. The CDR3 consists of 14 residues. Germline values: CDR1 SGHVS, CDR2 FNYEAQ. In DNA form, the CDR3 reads TGTGCCAGCAGCCAAACCGGGGGCACAGATACGCAGTATTTT. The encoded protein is CASSQTGGTDTQYF.

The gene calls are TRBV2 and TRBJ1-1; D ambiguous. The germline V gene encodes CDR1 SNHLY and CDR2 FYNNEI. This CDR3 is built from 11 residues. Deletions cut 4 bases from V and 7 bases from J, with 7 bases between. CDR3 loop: CASSAPGEAFF. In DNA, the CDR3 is TGTGCCAGCAGTGCCCCGGGTGAAGCTTTCTTT.

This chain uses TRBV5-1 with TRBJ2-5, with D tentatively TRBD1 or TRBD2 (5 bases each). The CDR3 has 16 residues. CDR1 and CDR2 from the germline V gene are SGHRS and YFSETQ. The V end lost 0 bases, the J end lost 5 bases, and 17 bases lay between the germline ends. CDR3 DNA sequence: TGCGCCAGCAGCTTGGAGATGGGGGAATGGGGGGAGACCCAGTACTTC. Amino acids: CASSLEMGEWGETQYF.

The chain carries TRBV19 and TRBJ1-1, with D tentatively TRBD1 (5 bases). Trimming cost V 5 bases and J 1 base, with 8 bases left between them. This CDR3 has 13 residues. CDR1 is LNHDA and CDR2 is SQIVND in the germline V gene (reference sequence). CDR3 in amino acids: CASSVGGNTEAFF. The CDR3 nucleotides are TGTGCCAGTAGTGTTGGGGGGAACACTGAAGCTTTCTTT.

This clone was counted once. The CDR3 region is CASSESRNTIYF. Here the CDR3 DNA reads TGTGCCAGCAGTGAATCCAGAAACACCATATATTTT. The chain employs TRBV25-1 and TRBJ1-3; no definite D call. This CDR3 region has 12 residues. Germline V gives CDR1 MGHDK, CDR2 SYGVNS. V lost 1 base and J lost 5, with 3 bases in between. The full variable domain, completed using reference TRBV25-1 and TRBJ1-3, is EADIYQTPRYLVIGTGKKITLECSQTMGHDKMYWYQQDPGMELHLIHYSYGVNSTEKGDLSSESTVSRIRTEHFPLTLESARPSHTSQYLCASSESRNTIYFGEGSWLTVV.

The CDR3 DNA reads TGTGCCAGCAGCCCGGCAAGCTCCTATAATTCACCCCTCCACTTT. This gives the protein CASSPASSYNSPLHF. J is TRBJ1-6 and V is TRBV7-2; D is undetermined. The ends were cut back, 5 bases at V and 0 bases at J, with 8 bases in the middle. Germline lookup yields CDR1 SGHTA and CDR2 FQGNSA. The CDR3 runs 15 residues.

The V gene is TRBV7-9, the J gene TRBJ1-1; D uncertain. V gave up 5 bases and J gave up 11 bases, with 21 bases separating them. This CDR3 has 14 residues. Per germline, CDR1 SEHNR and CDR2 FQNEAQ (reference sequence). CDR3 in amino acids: CASSRRAGRSLAFF. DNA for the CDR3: TGTGCCAGCAGCCGTAGGGCGGGCAGAAGTTTGGCTTTCTTT.

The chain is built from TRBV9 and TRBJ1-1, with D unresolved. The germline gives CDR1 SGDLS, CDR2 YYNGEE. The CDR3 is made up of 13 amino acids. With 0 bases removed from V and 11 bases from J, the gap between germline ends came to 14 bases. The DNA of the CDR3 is TGTGCCAGCAGCGTAGATGTCAATGGGTACGCTTTCTTT. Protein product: CASSVDVNGYAFF.